The following is a T cell receptor beta chain sequence with its context. Its antigen is not identified. The data stem from a study of Ad26.COV2.S vaccination and SARS-CoV-2 variants. As for the study in general: The trial was COV1001 and the donor's arm was Ad26.COV2.S. Intramuscularly, Ad26.COV2.S was given either once or twice, 56 days apart.

Specified treatment: approximately 18 received Ad26.COV2.S at low or high dose, single or two shots; about 5 received placebo; per-sample allocation not given. The samples were gathered on day 63 after the first injection of vaccine or placebo. An Ad26 vector expressing Wuhan-strain SARS-CoV-2 spike served as the vaccine. General study findings and limits: Reportedly, spike-specific CD8+ and CD4+ T cell responses achieved substantial breadth once vaccination had taken place.

Only in-frame clones appear in the TCRdb table, and some are missing; sequencing was by immunoSEQ multiplex PCR. This sample has 400,000 to 500,000 clones; approximately 90% occur once, and the top ten carry around 3.6%. This CDR3 region has 14 residues. Per the germline V gene, CDR1 is SGHTA and CDR2 is FQGNSA. Germline trimming cut 7 bases from V and 7 bases from J; bases unmatched to any gene: 11. This rearrangement joins TRBV7-2 to TRBJ2-7; 9 positions agree with TRBD2. The TCR comes from a person aged 18-60 years who received the Ad26.COV2.S COVID-19 vaccine or a placebo. The specimen comprised peripheral blood, sampled in a trial of Ad26.COV2.S vaccine versus placebo. The CDR3 bases are TGTGCCAGCACGATCGCGCGGGGGGGCGGTGAGCAGTACTTC. This encodes CASTIARGGGEQYF.